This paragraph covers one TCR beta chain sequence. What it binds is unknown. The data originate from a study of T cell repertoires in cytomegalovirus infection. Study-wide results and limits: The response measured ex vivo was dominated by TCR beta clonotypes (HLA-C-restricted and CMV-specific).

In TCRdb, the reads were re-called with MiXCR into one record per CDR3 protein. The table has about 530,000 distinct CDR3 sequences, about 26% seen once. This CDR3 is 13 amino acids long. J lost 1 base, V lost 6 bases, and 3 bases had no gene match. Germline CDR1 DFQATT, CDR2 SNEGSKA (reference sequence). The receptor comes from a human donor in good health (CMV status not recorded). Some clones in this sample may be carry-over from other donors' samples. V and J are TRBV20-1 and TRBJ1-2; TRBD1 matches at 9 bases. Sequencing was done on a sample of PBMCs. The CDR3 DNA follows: TGCAGTGCGAGGACAGGGGTTAACTATGGCTACACCTTC. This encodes CSARTGVNYGYTF.